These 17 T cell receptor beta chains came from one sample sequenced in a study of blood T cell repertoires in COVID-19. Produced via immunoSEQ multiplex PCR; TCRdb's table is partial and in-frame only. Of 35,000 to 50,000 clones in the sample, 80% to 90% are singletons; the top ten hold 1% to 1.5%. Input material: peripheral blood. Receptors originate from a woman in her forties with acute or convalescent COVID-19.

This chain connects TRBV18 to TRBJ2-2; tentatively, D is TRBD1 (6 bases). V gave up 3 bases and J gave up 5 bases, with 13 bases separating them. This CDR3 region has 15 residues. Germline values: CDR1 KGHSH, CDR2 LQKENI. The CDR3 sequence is CASSPGTSSTGELFF. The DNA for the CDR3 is TGTGCCAGCTCACCCGGGACATCCTCTACCGGGGAGCTGTTTTTT.

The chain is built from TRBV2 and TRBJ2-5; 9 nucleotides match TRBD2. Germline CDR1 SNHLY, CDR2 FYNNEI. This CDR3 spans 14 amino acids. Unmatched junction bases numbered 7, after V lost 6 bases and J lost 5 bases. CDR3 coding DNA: TGTGCCAGCAGAAAACTAGCGGGCCCGGAGACCCAGTACTTC. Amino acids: CASRKLAGPETQYF.

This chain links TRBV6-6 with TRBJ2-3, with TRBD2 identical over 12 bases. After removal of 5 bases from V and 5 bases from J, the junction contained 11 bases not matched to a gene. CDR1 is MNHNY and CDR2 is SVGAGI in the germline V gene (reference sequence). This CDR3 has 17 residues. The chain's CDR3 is CASSPTASGRARDTQYF. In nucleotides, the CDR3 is TGTGCCAGCAGTCCAACCGCTAGCGGGAGGGCAAGAGATACGCAGTATTTT.

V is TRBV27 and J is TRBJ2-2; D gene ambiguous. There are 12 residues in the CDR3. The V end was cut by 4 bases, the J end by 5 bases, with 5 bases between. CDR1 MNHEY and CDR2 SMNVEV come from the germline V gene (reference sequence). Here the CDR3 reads CASSSVTGELFF. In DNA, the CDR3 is TGTGCCAGCAGTTCAGTGACCGGGGAGCTGTTTTTT.

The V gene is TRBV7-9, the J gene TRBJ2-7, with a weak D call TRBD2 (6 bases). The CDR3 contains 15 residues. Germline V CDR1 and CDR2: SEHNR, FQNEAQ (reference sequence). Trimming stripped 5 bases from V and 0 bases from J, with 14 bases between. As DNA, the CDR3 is TGTGCCAGCAGCGCACCGGGACTCTTCTCCTACGAGCAGTACTTC. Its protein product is CASSAPGLFSYEQYF. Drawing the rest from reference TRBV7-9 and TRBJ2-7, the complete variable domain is DTGVSQNPRHKITKRGQNVTFRCDPISEHNRLYWYRQTLGQGPEFLTYFQNEAQLEKSRLLSDRFSAERPKGSFSTLEIQRTEQGDSAMYLCASSAPGLFSYEQYFGPGTRLTVT.

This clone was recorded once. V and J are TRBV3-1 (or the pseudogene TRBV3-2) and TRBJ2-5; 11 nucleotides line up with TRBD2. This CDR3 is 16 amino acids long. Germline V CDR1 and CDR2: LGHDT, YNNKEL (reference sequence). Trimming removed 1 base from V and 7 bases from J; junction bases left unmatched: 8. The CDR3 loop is CASSQGGSGGAGTQYF. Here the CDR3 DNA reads TGTGCCAGCAGCCAAGGAGGTAGCGGGGGGGCAGGGACCCAGTACTTC.

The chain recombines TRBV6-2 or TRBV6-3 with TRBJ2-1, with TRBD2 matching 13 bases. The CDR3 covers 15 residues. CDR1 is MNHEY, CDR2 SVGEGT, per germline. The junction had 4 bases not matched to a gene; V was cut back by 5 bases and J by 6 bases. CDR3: CASSARTSGGNEQFF. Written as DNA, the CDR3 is TGTGCCAGCAGTGCCAGGACTAGCGGGGGCAATGAGCAGTTCTTC.

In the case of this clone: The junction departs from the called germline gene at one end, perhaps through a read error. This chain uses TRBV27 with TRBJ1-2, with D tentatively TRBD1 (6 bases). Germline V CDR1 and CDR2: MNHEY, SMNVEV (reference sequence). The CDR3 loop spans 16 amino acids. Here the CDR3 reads CASSLSGQTPNYGYTF. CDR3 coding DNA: TGTGCCAGCAGCTTATCAGGACAGACGCCTAACTATGGCTACACCTTC.

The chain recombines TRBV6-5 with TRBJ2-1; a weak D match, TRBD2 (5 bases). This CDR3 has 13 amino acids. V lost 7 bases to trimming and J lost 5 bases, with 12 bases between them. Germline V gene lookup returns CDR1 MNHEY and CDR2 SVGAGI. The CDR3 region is CASKRNTDNEQFF. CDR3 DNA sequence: TGTGCCAGCAAGCGGAATACGGACAATGAGCAGTTCTTC.

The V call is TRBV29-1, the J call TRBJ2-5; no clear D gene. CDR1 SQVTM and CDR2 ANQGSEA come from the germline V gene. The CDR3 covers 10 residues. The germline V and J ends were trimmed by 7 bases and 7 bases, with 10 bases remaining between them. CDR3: CSAVFGTQYF. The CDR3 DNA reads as TGCAGCGCCGTTTTCGGGACCCAGTACTTC.

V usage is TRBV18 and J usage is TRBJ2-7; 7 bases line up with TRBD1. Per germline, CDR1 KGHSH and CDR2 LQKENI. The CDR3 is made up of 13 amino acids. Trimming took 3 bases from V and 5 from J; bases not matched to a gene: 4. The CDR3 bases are TGTGCCAGCTCACCGGTAGGGGGCCACGAGCAGTACTTC. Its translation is CASSPVGGHEQYF.

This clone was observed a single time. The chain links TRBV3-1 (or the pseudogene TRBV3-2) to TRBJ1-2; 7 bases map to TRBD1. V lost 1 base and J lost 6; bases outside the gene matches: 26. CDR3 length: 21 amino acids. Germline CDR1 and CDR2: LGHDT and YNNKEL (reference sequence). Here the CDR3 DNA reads TGTGCCAGCAGCCAAGCGGTGAAGGGGGCGCGATCGTCGTCCCCCGTAAATGGCTACACCTTC. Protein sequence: CASSQAVKGARSSSPVNGYTF.

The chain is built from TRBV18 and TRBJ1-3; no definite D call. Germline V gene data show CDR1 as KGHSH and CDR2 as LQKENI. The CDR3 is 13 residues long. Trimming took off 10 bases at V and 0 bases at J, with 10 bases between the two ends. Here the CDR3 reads CATAESSGNTIYF. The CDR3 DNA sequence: TGTGCCACCGCCGAGAGCTCTGGAAACACCATATATTTT.

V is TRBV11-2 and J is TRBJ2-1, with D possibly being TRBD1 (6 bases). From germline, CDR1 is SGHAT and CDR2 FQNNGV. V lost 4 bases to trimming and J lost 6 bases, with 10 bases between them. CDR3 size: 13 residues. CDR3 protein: CASSSSRGNEQFF. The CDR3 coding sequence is TGTGCCAGCAGCTCGTCCAGGGGCAATGAGCAGTTCTTC.

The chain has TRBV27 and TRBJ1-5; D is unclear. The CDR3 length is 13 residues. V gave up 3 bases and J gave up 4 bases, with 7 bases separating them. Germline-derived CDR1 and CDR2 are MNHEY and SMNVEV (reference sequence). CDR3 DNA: TGTGCCAGCAGTTTTGGAGCTAATCAGCCCCAGCATTTT. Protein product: CASSFGANQPQHF.

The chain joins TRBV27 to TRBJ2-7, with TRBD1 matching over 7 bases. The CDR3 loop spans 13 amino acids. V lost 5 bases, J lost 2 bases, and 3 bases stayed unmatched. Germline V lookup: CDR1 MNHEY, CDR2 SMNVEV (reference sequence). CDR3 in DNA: TGTGCCAGCAGTGCGACAGGGACCTACGAGCAGTACTTC. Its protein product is CASSATGTYEQYF.

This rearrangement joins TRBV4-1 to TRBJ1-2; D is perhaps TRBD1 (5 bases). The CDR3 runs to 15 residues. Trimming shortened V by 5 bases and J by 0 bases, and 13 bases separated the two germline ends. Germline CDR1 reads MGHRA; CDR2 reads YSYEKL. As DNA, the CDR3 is TGCGCCAGCAGCTCCAGGGACTGGGCTAACTATGGCTACACCTTC. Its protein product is CASSSRDWANYGYTF.